This TCR beta chain was identified in a study of control samples from healthy donors and cancer patients. This clone ranks as medium-sized. The V end lost 4 bases, the J end lost 2 bases, and 5 bases lay between the germline ends. Germline V CDR1 and CDR2: KGHDR, SFDVKD. The CDR3 sequence is 13 residues long. Assay: immunoSEQ multiplex PCR; the TCRdb copy retains only in-frame clones and omits some. Here the sample spans more than 95,000 clones, 70% to 90% being singletons. The receptor was isolated from a woman in her sixties or seventies in good health. Sequencing input: blood. The rearrangement uses TRBV24-1 and TRBJ1-5, with D perhaps matching TRBD1 (5 bases). CDR3 nucleotides: TGTGCCACCAGTGACAGGGGCAATCAGCCCCAGCATTTT. Amino acids: CATSDRGNQPQHF.